This T cell receptor (beta chain) was recovered during a study of PD-1 blockade in classical Hodgkin lymphoma. Study-wide results and caveats: Diminished baseline TCR diversity has been reported in newly diagnosed patients relative to healthy donors.

Brentuximab vedotin exposure varied, and every patient relapsed after autologous stem cell transplantation. This table comes from immunoSEQ multiplex PCR, and its TCRdb copy is limited to in-frame clones, with some not included. This sample carries about 22,000 clones, around 81% of them seen once, and the ten largest clones take 17%. The CDR3 sequence is 13 residues long. The germline CDR1 and CDR2 sequences are SGHTA and FQGNSA. Trimming removed 5 bases at V and 1 base at J, with 9 bases between. In regard to this clone: Its cognate antigen is unknown.

The starting material was peripheral blood mononuclear cells (PBMCs), obtained before the second cycle of nivolumab. The receptor was isolated from a human donor with classical Hodgkin lymphoma. The rearrangement joins TRBV7-2 to TRBJ2-7; D uncertain. The CDR3 bases are TGTGCCAGCAGCCTACGAGGTTCCTACGAGCAGTACTTC. Translation: CASSLRGSYEQYF.